This T cell receptor (beta chain) was retrieved from a study of blood T cell repertoires in COVID-19 (dated by TCRdb to about 2020). Regarding the study in general: Samples from collaborators originated in the United States, Italy and Spain and spanned both the acute and convalescent phases of COVID-19. The material from the prospective study consisted of cDNA or gDNA derived from T cells, B-cell-depleted T cells, or PBMCs. Subjects who had been exposed to COVID-19, were actively infected with it, or had recovered from it provided the deeply sampled blood TCRbeta repertoires that made up the dataset. A freely available public database, intended as a resource for researchers studying the immune response to SARS-CoV-2, is where the repertoires were released. Samples were obtained from the ongoing ImmuneRACE study (first 160 participants) and from 1,254 subjects provided by 6 global collaborators. Nearly every sample came with metadata listing a de-identified subject ID, COVID-19 status, age in years and sex. Where HLA class I and class II types were available, the types were taken from metadata supplied by the sample provider, not from assay-based typing.

Collaborating institutions collected whole blood in K2EDTA tubes following their own protocols. Collaborator samples were shipped for TCRbeta analysis as frozen whole blood, isolated PBMCs, or DNA extracted from either sample type. Findings and caveats that apply to the study as a whole: The quantity of clinical and demographic metadata differed by source and by participant and was supplied without curation.

V gives up 2 bases and J gives up 8 bases, and the segment between their germline ends measures 12 bases. The CDR3 covers 13 residues, taking in both the cysteine and the phenylalanine. Only CDR3 DNA is held: 39 bases, read in frame from base 1. Sequences SGHTA (CDR1) and FQGNSA (CDR2) are obtained from the germline V gene. Notes on this clone: Its cognate antigen has yet to be identified. No much larger clonotype is one base removed from it; base qualities were not supplied.

The immunoSEQ Assay, a bias-controlled multiplex PCR, was used to amplify TCRbeta CDR3 regions from genomic DNA. In the source study's methods: The number of nucleated cells in each sample was estimated by amplification of reference gene primers within the assay. To quantify the absolute abundance of each unique TCRbeta CDR3 rearrangement, sequence reads were collapsed and filtered. For each sample, productive Simpson clonality was calculated as the square root of Simpson's diversity index over productive rearrangements. What TCRdb holds here is the immuneACCESS table cut down to in-frame rearrangements. Part of the clones is not present; checked against another copy, under half of the missing clones reflect an unresolved V gene, and the others are unexplained. The V and J calls and clone size were taken over from that table, and D and trimming were inferred from the DNA. The sample data list around 300,000 clones, and just over 85% of these were observed just once. Clones ranked in the top ten supply about 3% of the sample.

The chain employs TRBV7-2 and TRBJ1-2, with a tentative D gene TRBD1 over 5 matching bases. The specimen sequenced was peripheral blood. The source is a woman aged 25 to 39 with active or convalescent COVID-19. The CDR3 has the sequence CASSLRGPEGYTF. The DNA is TGTGCCAGCAGCTTAAGGGGTCCGGAGGGCTACACCTTC.